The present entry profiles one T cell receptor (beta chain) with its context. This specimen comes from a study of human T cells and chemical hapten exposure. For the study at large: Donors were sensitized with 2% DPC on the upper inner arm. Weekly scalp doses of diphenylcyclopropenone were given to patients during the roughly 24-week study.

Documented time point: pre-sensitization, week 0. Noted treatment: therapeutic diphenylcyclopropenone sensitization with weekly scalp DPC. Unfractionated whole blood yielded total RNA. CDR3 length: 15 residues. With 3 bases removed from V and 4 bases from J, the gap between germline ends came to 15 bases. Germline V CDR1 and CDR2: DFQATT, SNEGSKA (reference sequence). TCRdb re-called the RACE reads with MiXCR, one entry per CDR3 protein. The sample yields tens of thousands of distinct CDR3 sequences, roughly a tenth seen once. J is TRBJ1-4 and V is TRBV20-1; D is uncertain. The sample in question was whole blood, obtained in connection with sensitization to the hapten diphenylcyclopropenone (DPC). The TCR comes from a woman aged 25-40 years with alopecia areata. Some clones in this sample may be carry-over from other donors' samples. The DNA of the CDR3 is TGCAGTGCTAGGAAACAGAGGGCCGATAATGAAAAACTGTTTTTT. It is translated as CSARKQRADNEKLFF.